This T cell receptor (beta chain) was profiled in a study of blood T cell repertoires in COVID-19. Whole-study context: Sites across the United States, Italy and Spain contributed samples from acute and convalescent COVID-19. PBMCs, B-cell-depleted T cells, or T cells were the source of the cDNA or gDNA that made up the material.

About this clone: At one end, the junction sequence differs from germline, possibly due to a read error.

The CDR3 runs to 12 residues. Looked up from germline, CDR1 is ENHRY and CDR2 is SYGVKD. Original handling: Reference gene primer amplification gave estimated nucleated cell counts. Libraries were prepared by immunoSEQ multiplex PCR; TCRdb keeps only in-frame clonotypes and omits some of them. That table gives V, J and clone size, and the DNA gave D and trimming. The table has more than 250,000 clones, roughly 90% seen once. The chain recombines TRBV10-3 with TRBJ2-5, with D perhaps matching TRBD1 (6 bases). The clonotype was recovered from a young man who had recovered from COVID-19. Sequences were obtained from peripheral blood. In DNA form, the CDR3 reads TGTGCCACACAGGGTAACCAGGAGACCCAGTACTTC. Translated: CATQGNQETQYF.